One TCR beta chain is described in this entry. The antigen it recognizes is unknown. Within one base of it there is no much larger clone, and no base qualities were kept. These data are taken from a study of blood T cell repertoires in COVID-19 (dated by TCRdb to the early 2020s). Notes on the research overall: Samples covering the acute and convalescent phases of COVID-19 were provided by collaborators in the United States, Italy and Spain. Where available, HLA class I and class II types were obtained from metadata supplied by the sample provider rather than from assay-based typing. The repertoires were released in a freely available public database intended as a resource for research on the immune response to SARS-CoV-2. Nearly every sample came with metadata listing a de-identified subject ID, COVID-19 status, age in years and sex. Samples came from the ongoing ImmuneRACE study (first 160 participants) plus 1,254 subjects from 6 global collaborators. The dataset comprised deeply sampled blood TCRbeta repertoires from subjects exposed to, actively infected with, or recovered from COVID-19. The prospective study material was composed of cDNA or gDNA derived from T cells, B-cell-depleted T cells, or PBMCs. Broader findings and caveats from the paper: The quantity of clinical and demographic metadata differed by source and by participant and was supplied without curation.

Participants in the prospective study were aged about 18 to 90 years, lived in about two dozen United States geographic areas, and enrolled through a virtual design. To assign participants to cohorts, the prospective study relied on clinical history that participants themselves reported in a screening survey and a study questionnaire. For ImmuneRACE Cohort 3, a participant was defined as recovered based on two consecutive negative NP/OP PCR tests, clearance by a healthcare professional, or resolution of symptoms. Mobile phlebotomists in the prospective study collected whole blood, serum and a nasopharyngeal or oropharyngeal swab from every participant. Additional blood draws and questionnaires over an approximately 2-month period could optionally be provided by prospective study participants. Blood samples from the prospective study were shipped frozen or at room temperature prior to DNA extraction.

TCRbeta CDR3 regions were amplified from genomic DNA using the immunoSEQ Assay, a bias-controlled multiplex PCR. In the original analysis: Within the assay, amplification of reference gene primers was used to estimate how many nucleated cells each sample contained. To quantify the absolute abundance of each unique TCRbeta CDR3 rearrangement, sequence reads were collapsed and filtered. For each sample, productive Simpson clonality was calculated as the square root of Simpson's diversity index over productive rearrangements. Imported from immuneACCESS, the table was reduced by TCRdb to in-frame sequences with V and J called. These copies leave out some clones; in studies compared against another copy, an unresolved V gene accounts for under half, and the cause of the remainder is not known. Clone size and V and J calls were adopted from that table, with D and trimming inferred from the DNA. The sample table lists around 300,000 clones, approximately 91% of them with a count of one. 1.7% of the sample is held by the ten biggest clonotypes.

There are 13 amino acids in the CDR3, from cysteine to phenylalanine inclusive. Only CDR3 DNA is held: 39 bases, read in frame from base 1. CDR1 MGHDK and CDR2 SYGVNS were looked up in the germline V gene. The trim is 4 bases for V and 4 bases for J, with a gap of 10 bases between the germline ends. The receptor comes from a woman between 35 and 50 years old who had recovered from COVID-19. Sequencing was performed on PBMCs or T cells enriched from blood (not recorded which). This chain is built from TRBV25-1 and TRBJ1-1; the D region possibly corresponds to TRBD1 (5 bases align). The DNA reads TGTGCCAGCAGTGGTTTGGGGGGCACTGAAGCTTTCTTT. Translated, this gives CASSGLGGTEAFF.